This TCR beta chain comes out of a study of blood T cell dynamics during melanoma immunotherapy. About this clone: Its target is unknown.

As for time point: week 3, after first cycle of checkpoint inhibitor. One draw preceded checkpoint blockade; another followed its first cycle at week 3. Profiled with immunoSEQ multiplex PCR; TCRdb holds only in-frame clones, not every one. The table shows roughly 8,000 clones, with 75% to 90% occurring only once. CDR1 is LNHDA and CDR2 is SQIVND in the germline V gene (reference sequence). This CDR3 contains 18 residues. With V trimmed by 5 bases and J by 0 bases, 7 bases remained unmatched. Study results and caveats: At W3, later disease-control patients showed bifurcated PBMC repertoire changes, unlike progressors.

This sample comprised blood, obtained from a patient treated with checkpoint blockade. This chain links TRBV19 with TRBJ2-6; 10 bases match TRBD1. This receptor was obtained from a human donor with melanoma. The CDR3, as DNA: TGTGCCAGTAGTTCGGGACAGGGGTTCCTCTCTGGGGCCAACGTCCTGACTTTC. It yields the protein CASSSGQGFLSGANVLTF.